Sequencing of this T cell receptor beta chain was carried out in a study of CD8 T cells in Susac syndrome. With random hexamers, reverse transcription was performed on about 0.5 to 1 ug of RNA. TCRdb ran MiXCR on the immunoSEQ multiplex PCR reads and lists one entry per CDR3 protein. The table lists some 240,000 distinct CDR3 sequences, about 95% of them singletons. Trimming stripped 3 bases from V and 8 bases from J, with 8 bases between. This CDR3 region has 11 residues. CDR1 and CDR2 from the germline V gene are SGHRS and YFSETQ. Material: CD4+ T cells from PBMCs. The sequence derives from a human donor with Susac syndrome. J is TRBJ1-2 and V is TRBV5-1; D remains ambiguous. The CDR3 bases are TGCGCCAGCAGCTCCCAGGCCGGCTACACCTTC. This codes for CASSSQAGYTF.